The clone carrying this T cell receptor beta chain has only a few counts. From germline, CDR1 is KGHSH and CDR2 LQKENI. The CDR3 runs to 15 residues. The junction had 6 bases not matched to a gene; V was cut back by 6 bases and J by 2 bases. The data are from a study of T-cell memory formation after mild COVID-19. MiXCR, run by TCRdb on the 5' RACE reads, gives a single entry per CDR3 protein. The sample records roughly 400,000 distinct CDR3 sequences, approximately 19% being singletons. The sequenced sample was PBMCs or a T cell subset sorted from them (not recorded which). The clonotype originates from a man younger than 35 who had mild COVID-19 (a few samples of this study predate the infection). Cell type and time point are not known. The chain couples TRBV18 to TRBJ1-4; 7 positions agree with TRBD1. CDR3 protein: CASSPRTGTNEKLFF. The CDR3 region has the DNA TGTGCCAGCTCCCCCAGGACAGGCACTAATGAAAAACTGTTTTTT.